This TCR beta chain was retrieved from a study of Ad26.COV2.S vaccination and SARS-CoV-2 variants. Study background: Of the COV1001 trial arms, the Ad26.COV2.S arm included the donor.

Treatment specified: approximately 18 received Ad26.COV2.S at low or high dose, single or two shots; about five received placebo; per-sample allocation not given. Day 63 after the first injection of vaccine or placebo was the sampling time. The assay was immunoSEQ multiplex PCR, and TCRdb's table has in-frame clones only and misses some. The data contain 410,000 or so clones, around 92% of them singletons. V shed 6 bases and J 2 bases; nucleotides not matched to a gene: 9. Germline V gene sequence: CDR1 SQVTM, CDR2 ANQGSEA. The CDR3 sequence is 15 residues long. The clonotype originates from a person between 18 and 59 years old who received the Ad26.COV2.S COVID-19 vaccine or a placebo. Material: peripheral blood, obtained in a trial of Ad26.COV2.S vaccine versus placebo. The chain recombines TRBV29-1 with TRBJ2-3; 9 bases map to TRBD2. CDR3 DNA: TGCAGCGTGGCCGGGACTAGCATCTCCACAGATACGCAGTATTTT. The encoded protein is CSVAGTSISTDTQYF.